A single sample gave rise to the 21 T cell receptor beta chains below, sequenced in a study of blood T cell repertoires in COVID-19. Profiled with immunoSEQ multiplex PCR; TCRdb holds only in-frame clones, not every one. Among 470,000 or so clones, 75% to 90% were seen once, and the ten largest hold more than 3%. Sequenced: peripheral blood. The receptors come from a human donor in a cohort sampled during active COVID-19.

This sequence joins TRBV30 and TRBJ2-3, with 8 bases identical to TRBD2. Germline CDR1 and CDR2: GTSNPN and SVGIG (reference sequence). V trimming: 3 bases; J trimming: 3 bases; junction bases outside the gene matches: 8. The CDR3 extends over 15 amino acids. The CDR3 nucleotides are TGTGCCTGGAGGTTGAGCGGGAGTTTGACAGATACGCAGTATTTT. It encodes CAWRLSGSLTDTQYF.

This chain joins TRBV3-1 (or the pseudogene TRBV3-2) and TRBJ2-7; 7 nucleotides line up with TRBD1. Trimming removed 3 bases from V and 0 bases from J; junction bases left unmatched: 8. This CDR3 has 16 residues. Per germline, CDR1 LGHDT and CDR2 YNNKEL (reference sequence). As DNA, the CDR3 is TGTGCCAGCAGCCACTTACAGGGGCCCTACTCCTACGAGCAGTACTTC. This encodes CASSHLQGPYSYEQYF.

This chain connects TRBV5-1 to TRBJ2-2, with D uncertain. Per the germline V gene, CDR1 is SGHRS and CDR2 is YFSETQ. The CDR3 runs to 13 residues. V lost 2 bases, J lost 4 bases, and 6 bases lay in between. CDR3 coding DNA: TGCGCCAGCAGCTTAACGGTCACCGGGGAGCTGTTTTTT. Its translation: CASSLTVTGELFF.

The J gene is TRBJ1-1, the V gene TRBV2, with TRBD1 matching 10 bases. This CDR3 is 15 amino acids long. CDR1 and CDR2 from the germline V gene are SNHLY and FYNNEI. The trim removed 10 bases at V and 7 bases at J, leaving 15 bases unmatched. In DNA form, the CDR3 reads TGTGCCACCTTCGTTAAGACAGGGGGCAACGGTGAAGCTTTCTTT. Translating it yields CATFVKTGGNGEAFF.

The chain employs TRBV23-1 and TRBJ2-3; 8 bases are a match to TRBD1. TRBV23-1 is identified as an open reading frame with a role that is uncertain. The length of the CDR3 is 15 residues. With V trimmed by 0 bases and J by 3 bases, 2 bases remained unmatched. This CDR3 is CASSQSGQATDTQYF. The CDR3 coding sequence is TGCGCCAGCAGTCAATCGGGACAGGCGACAGATACGCAGTATTTT.

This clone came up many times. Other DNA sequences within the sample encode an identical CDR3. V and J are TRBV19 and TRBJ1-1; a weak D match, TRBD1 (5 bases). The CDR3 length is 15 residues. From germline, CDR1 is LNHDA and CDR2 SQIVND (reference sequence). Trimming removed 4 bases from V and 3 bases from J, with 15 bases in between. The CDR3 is CASSTQTGGDTEAFF. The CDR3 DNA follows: TGTGCCAGTAGTACCCAAACAGGAGGGGACACTGAAGCTTTCTTT. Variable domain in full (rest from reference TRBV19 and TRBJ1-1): DGGITQSPKYLFRKEGQNVTLSCEQNLNHDAMYWYRQDPGQGLRLIYYSQIVNDFQKGDIAEGYSVSREKKESFPLTVTSAQKNPTAFYLCASSTQTGGDTEAFFGQGTRLTVV.

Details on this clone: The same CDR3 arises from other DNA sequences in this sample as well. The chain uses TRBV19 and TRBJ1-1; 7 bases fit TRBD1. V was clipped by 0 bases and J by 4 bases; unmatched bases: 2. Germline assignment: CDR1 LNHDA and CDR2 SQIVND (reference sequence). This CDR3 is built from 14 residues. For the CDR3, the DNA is TGTGCCAGTAGTATAGACAGGGGGGCCACTGAAGCTTTCTTT. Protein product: CASSIDRGATEAFF. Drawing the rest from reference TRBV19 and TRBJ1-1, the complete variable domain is DGGITQSPKYLFRKEGQNVTLSCEQNLNHDAMYWYRQDPGQGLRLIYYSQIVNDFQKGDIAEGYSVSREKKESFPLTVTSAQKNPTAFYLCASSIDRGATEAFFGQGTRLTVV.

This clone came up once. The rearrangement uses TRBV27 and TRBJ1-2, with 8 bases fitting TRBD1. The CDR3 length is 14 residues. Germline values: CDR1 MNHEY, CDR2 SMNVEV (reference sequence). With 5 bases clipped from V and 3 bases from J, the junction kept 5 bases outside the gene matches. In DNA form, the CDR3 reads TGTGCCAGCAGTCCCGGACAGGGATACTATGGCTACACCTTC. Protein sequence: CASSPGQGYYGYTF.

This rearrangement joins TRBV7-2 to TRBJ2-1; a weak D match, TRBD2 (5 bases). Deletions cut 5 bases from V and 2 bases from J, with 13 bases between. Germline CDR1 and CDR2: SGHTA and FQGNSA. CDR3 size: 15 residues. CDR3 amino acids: CASSPWGAAYNEQFF. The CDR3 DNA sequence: TGTGCCAGCAGCCCGTGGGGAGCAGCCTACAATGAGCAGTTCTTC.

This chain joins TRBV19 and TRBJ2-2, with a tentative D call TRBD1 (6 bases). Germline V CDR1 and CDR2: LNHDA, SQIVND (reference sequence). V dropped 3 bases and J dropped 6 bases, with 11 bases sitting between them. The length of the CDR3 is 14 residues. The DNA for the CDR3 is TGTGCCAGTAGTATCCAGGGGCGTCCCGGGGAGCTGTTTTTT. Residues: CASSIQGRPGELFF. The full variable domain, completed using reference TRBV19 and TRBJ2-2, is DGGITQSPKYLFRKEGQNVTLSCEQNLNHDAMYWYRQDPGQGLRLIYYSQIVNDFQKGDIAEGYSVSREKKESFPLTVTSAQKNPTAFYLCASSIQGRPGELFFGEGSRLTVL.

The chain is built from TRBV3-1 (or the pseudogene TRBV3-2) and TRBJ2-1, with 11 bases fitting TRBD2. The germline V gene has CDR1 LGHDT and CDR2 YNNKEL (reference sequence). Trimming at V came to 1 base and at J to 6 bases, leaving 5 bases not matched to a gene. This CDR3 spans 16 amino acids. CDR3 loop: CASSQVSGRALNEQFF. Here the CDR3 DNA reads TGTGCCAGCAGCCAAGTTAGCGGGAGGGCCCTCAATGAGCAGTTCTTC.

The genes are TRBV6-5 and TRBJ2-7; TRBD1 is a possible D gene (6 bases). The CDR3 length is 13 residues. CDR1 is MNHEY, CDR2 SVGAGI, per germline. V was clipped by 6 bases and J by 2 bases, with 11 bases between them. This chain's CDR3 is CASSGDKTYEQYF. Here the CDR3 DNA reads TGTGCCAGCAGCGGGGACAAGACCTACGAGCAGTACTTC.

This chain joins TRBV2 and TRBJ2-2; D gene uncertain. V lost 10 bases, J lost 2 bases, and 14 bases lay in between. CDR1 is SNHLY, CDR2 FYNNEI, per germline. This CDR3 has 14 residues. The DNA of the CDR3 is TGTGCCACCAAGCCAGGCTTTAACACCGGGGAGCTGTTTTTT. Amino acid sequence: CATKPGFNTGELFF.

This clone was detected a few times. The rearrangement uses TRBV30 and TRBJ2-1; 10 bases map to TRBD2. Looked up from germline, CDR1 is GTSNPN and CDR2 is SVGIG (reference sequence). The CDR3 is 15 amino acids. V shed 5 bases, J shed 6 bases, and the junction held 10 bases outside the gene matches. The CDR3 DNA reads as TGTGCCTGGCGGTTAGGTATAGCGGGAGGCAATGAGCAGTTCTTC. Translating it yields CAWRLGIAGGNEQFF.

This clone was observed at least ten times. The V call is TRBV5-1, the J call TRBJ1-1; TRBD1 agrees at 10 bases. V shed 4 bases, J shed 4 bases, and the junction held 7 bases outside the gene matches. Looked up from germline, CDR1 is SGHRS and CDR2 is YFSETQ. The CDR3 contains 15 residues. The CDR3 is CASSAPGQGSTEAFF. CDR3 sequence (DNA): TGCGCCAGCAGCGCCCCGGGACAGGGGAGCACTGAAGCTTTCTTT.

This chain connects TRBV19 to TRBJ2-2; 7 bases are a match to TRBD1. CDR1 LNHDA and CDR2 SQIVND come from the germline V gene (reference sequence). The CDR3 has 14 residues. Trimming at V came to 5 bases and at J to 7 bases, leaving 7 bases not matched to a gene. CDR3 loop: CASSVGGVFGELFF. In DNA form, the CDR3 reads TGTGCCAGTAGTGTAGGGGGCGTTTTCGGGGAGCTGTTTTTT. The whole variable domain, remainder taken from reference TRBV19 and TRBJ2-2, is DGGITQSPKYLFRKEGQNVTLSCEQNLNHDAMYWYRQDPGQGLRLIYYSQIVNDFQKGDIAEGYSVSREKKESFPLTVTSAQKNPTAFYLCASSVGGVFGELFFGEGSRLTVL.

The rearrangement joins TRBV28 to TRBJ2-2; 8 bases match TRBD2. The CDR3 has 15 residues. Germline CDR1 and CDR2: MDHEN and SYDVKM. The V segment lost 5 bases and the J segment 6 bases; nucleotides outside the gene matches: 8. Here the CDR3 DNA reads TGTGCCAGCAGTCCGGGACTAGGATGGTCCGGGGAGCTGTTTTTT. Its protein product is CASSPGLGWSGELFF.

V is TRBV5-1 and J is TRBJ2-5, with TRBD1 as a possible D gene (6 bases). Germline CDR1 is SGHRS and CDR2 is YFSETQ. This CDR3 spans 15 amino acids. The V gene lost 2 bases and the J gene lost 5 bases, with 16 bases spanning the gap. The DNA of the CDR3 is TGCGCCAGCAGCTTCGACAGGAGTTTTGGGGAGACCCAGTACTTC. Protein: CASSFDRSFGETQYF.

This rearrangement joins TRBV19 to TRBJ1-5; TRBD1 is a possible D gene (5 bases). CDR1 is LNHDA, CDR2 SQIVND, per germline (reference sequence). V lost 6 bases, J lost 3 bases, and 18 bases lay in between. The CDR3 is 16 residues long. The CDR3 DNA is TGTGCCAGTAGGTCGGGAGGGGATGCAAACAATCAGCCCCAGCATTTT. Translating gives CASRSGGDANNQPQHF.

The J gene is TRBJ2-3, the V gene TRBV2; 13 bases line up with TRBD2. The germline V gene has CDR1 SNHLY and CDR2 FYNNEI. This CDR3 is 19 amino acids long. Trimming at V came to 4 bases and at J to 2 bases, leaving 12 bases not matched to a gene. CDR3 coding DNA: TGTGCCAGCAGTGTTCCGACTAGCGGGAGGACCACTTCCACAGATACGCAGTATTTT. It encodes CASSVPTSGRTTSTDTQYF. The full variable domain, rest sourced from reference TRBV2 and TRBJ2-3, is EPEVTQTPSHQVTQMGQEVILRCVPISNHLYFYWYRQILGQKVEFLVSFYNNEISEKSEIFDDQFSVERPDGSNFTLKIRSTKLEDSAMYFCASSVPTSGRTTSTDTQYFGPGTRLTVL.

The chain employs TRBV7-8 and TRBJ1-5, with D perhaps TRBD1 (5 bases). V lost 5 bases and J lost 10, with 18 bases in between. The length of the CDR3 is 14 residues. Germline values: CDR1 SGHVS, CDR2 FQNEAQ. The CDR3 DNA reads TGTGCCAGCAGCCGAGCAGGCAGGGCGGCTCCCCAGCATTTT. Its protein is CASSRAGRAAPQHF.